The 15 T cell receptor beta chains listed next were all sequenced from one sample in a study of blood T cells in healthy people across ages. Using a J-beta primer mix together with a sample-barcoded 5' primer, a second PCR was run for about 6 to 12 cycles. TCRdb reanalysed the 5' RACE reads using MiXCR and keeps one entry per CDR3 protein. The sample has 850,000 to 1,000,000 distinct CDR3 sequences; 48% are singletons. The specimen was blood. All receptors derive from a young man in good health.

This clonotype was recorded a few times. V is TRBV6-1 and J is TRBJ1-2; no firm D call. Germline V gene sequence: CDR1 MNHNS, CDR2 SASEGT. The CDR3 is made up of 14 amino acids. The V end was cut by 7 bases, the J end by 6 bases, with 18 bases between. CDR3 DNA: TGTGCCAGCATGCCGGGAGAACGGGATGATGGCTACACCTTC. Its protein is CASMPGERDDGYTF.

This clonotype was seen only a few times. The chain has TRBV29-1 and TRBJ2-5; the match to TRBD1 covers 10 bases. Judging by the DNA end, TRBJ2-7 fits better; the J call may be wrong. CDR3 length: 14 residues. Germline CDR1 reads SQVTM; CDR2 reads ANQGSEA. CDR3 in amino acids: CSVEDPTGGNEQYF. CDR3 bases: TGCAGCGTTGAAGACCCGACAGGGGGCAACGAGCAGTACTTC.

The gene calls are TRBV4-1 and TRBJ1-2, with D perhaps matching TRBD1 (6 bases). Germline V lookup: CDR1 MGHRA, CDR2 YSYEKL. This CDR3 comprises 16 residues. V shed 0 bases and J shed 5 bases, with 16 bases lying between them. The CDR3 DNA reads TGCGCCAGCAGCCAAGACCGACAGGCGGCCGCATATGGCTACACCTTC. This gives the protein CASSQDRQAAAYGYTF.

The gene calls are TRBV5-1 and TRBJ2-1; TRBD2 matches 9 bases. The CDR3 totals 15 residues. Trimming removed 5 bases from V and 2 bases from J; junction bases left unmatched: 5. Per germline, CDR1 SGHRS and CDR2 YFSETQ. CDR3 protein: CASSRASGTYNEQFF. CDR3 in DNA: TGCGCCAGCAGTCGGGCTAGCGGGACCTACAATGAGCAGTTCTTC.

In its sample, this clonotype was seen a few times. The chain couples TRBV5-1 to TRBJ1-2; D not certain. This CDR3 comprises 14 residues. Germline loops: CDR1 SGHRS, CDR2 YFSETQ. V lost 1 base to trimming and J lost 0 bases, with 7 bases between them. CDR3 region: CASSLPKSNYGYTF. For the CDR3, the DNA is TGCGCCAGCAGCTTGCCCAAATCTAACTATGGCTACACCTTC.

In nucleotides, the CDR3 is TGTGCCAGCAGTTCTCGAATCGACAGGGAGGGCAATCAGCCCCAGCATTTT. As protein: CASSSRIDREGNQPQHF. The genes are TRBV12-3 or TRBV12-4 and TRBJ1-5; 7 bases align to TRBD1. The ends lost 4 bases at V and 2 bases at J; junction bases unmatched: 11. There are 17 residues in the CDR3.

The V gene is TRBV3-1, the J gene TRBJ2-1, with TRBD2 identical over 11 bases. The CDR3 is 15 amino acids. Germline CDR1 is LGHDT and CDR2 is YNNKEL (reference sequence). With V trimmed by 0 bases and J by 12 bases, 7 bases remained unmatched. CDR3 nucleotide sequence: TGTGCCAGCAGCCAAGATCGTGCTAGCGGGGGGCCGCAGTTCTTC. Its translation: CASSQDRASGGPQFF.

This clonotype was recorded a few times. The chain uses TRBV6-5 and TRBJ2-7; 10 positions match TRBD1. This CDR3 has 15 amino acids. The V and J ends lost 2 bases and 4 bases, in that order; junction bases with no gene match: 5. Germline loops: CDR1 MNHEY, CDR2 SVGAGI. The CDR3 sequence: CASSYTGTGEYEQYF. The CDR3 coding sequence is TGTGCCAGCAGTTACACCGGGACAGGGGAGTACGAGCAGTACTTC.

This clonotype appeared a few times. A single base separates this from a much larger clone, so it may be a read error. The rearrangement uses TRBV4-1 and TRBJ2-5, with 9 bases that match TRBD1. Germline V gene sequence: CDR1 MGHRA, CDR2 YSYEKL. V shed 4 bases, J shed 6 bases, and the junction held 9 bases outside the gene matches. This CDR3 region has 15 residues. The DNA for the CDR3 is TGCGCCAGCAGCCGAGACAGGGGGGGCATGAAGACCCAGTACTTC. Protein product: CASSRDRGGMKTQYF.

There are a few counts of this clonotype. The chain combines TRBV11-2 with TRBJ2-7; 8 nucleotides agree with TRBD2. The germline gives CDR1 SGHAT, CDR2 FQNNGV. V lost 6 bases, J lost 4 bases, and 11 bases stayed unmatched. CDR3 length: 15 amino acids. For the CDR3, the DNA is TGTGCCAGCAGTCAAAACCGGGGGGGCTCTTACGAGCAGTACTTC. Protein: CASSQNRGGSYEQYF.

The rearrangement uses TRBV12-3 or TRBV12-4 and TRBJ1-1, with TRBD1 identical over 7 bases. The CDR3 totals 14 residues. V shed 6 bases, J shed 4 bases, and the junction held 8 bases outside the gene matches. CDR3 residues: CASSSREGATEAFF. The CDR3 DNA is TGTGCCAGCAGCTCTCGGGAGGGGGCCACTGAAGCTTTCTTT.

The table lists this clonotype with a few counts. This chain joins TRBV27 and TRBJ1-4, with D perhaps matching TRBD1 (5 bases). Germline lookup yields CDR1 MNHEY and CDR2 SMNVEV (reference sequence). V was clipped by 6 bases and J by 8 bases, with 16 bases between them. This CDR3 comprises 14 residues. In DNA form, the CDR3 reads TGTGCCAGCAGCGCCGGGGGGATAGGCGAAAAACTGTTTTTT. As protein: CASSAGGIGEKLFF.

The genes are TRBV28 and TRBJ2-4; 9 bases match TRBD1. The end of the DNA fits TRBJ2-7 better, so the J call may be wrong. Germline lookup yields CDR1 MDHEN and CDR2 SYDVKM. This CDR3 is 16 amino acids long. This CDR3 reads CASSYSGTGRPYEQYF. The CDR3 DNA is TGTGCCAGCAGTTATTCCGGGACAGGGCGCCCTTACGAGCAGTACTTC.

The V call is TRBV2, the J call TRBJ1-2, with a weak D call TRBD1 (5 bases). This CDR3 is 13 amino acids long. Germline V gives CDR1 SNHLY, CDR2 FYNNEI. V lost 7 bases to trimming and J lost 4 bases, with 13 bases between them. The CDR3 sequence: CASTGEGSYGYTF. Written as DNA, the CDR3 is TGTGCCAGCACCGGAGAGGGGTCCTATGGCTACACCTTC.

This clonotype appeared a few times. The V call is TRBV20-1, the J call TRBJ1-5; TRBD1 aligns across 8 bases. Germline CDR1 reads DFQATT; CDR2 reads SNEGSKA (reference sequence). This CDR3 spans 14 amino acids. V shed 5 bases and J 3 bases; nucleotides not matched to a gene: 6. Here the CDR3 reads CSAPDRALNQPQHF. DNA for the CDR3: TGCAGTGCTCCGGACAGGGCCCTCAATCAGCCCCAGCATTTT.